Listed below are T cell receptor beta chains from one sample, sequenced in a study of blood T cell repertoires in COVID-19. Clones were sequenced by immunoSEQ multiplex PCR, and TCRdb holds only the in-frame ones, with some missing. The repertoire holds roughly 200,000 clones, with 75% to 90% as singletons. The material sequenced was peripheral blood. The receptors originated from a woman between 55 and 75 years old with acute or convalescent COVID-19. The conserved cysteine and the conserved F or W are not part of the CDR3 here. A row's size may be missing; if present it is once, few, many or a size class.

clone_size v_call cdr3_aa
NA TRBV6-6 ASSYEIGSFEQY
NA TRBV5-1 ASSLVLSLGSYEQY
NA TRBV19 ASSIYRGGTEAF
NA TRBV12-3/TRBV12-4 ASSPTVYGYT
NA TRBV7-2 ASSLNLAGINEQF
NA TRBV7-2 ASSRGTYEQY
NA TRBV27 ASSLFSYEQY
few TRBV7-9 ASSNLPGLGLDEQF
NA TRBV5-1 ASSFGGASIATEAF
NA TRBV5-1 ASSLAGGRNTEAF
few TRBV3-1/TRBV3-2 ASSGAASGVTGELF
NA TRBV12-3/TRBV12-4 ASSLAGGRFYT
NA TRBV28 ASSMTGPSGYT
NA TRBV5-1 ASSLAGAAF
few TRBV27 ASRPTGGQNTEAF
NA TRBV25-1 ASSEYLRYY